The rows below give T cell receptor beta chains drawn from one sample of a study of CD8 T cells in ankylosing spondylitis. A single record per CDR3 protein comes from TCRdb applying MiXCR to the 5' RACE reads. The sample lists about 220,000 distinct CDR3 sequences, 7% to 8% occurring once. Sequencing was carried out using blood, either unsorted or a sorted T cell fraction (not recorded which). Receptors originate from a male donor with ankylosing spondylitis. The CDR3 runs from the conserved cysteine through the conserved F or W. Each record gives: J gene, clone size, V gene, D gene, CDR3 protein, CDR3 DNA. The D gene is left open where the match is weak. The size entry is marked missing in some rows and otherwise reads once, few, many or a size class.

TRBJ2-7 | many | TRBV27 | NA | CASSSLVDHEQYF | TGTGCCAGCAGTTCCCTCGTAGACCACGAGCAGTACTTC
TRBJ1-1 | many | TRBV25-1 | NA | CASSVTGTLNTEAFF | TGTGCCAGCAGTGTTACAGGGACACTGAACACTGAAGCTTTCTTT
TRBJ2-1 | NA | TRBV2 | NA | CASDWARRSYNEQFF | TGTGCCAGCGACTGGGCGCGCCGATCCTACAATGAGCAGTTCTTC
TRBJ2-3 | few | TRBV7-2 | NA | CASSPHRVGGTDTQYF | TGTGCCAGCAGCCCCCACAGGGTTGGAGGCACAGATACGCAGTATTTT
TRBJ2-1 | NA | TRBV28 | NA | CASSNPPPNEQFF | TGTGCCAGCAGCAATCCCCCCCCCAATGAGCAGTTCTTC
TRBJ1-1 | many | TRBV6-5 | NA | CASSYLDRMNAFF | TGTGCCAGCAGTTACCTGGACAGAATGAATGCTTTCTTT
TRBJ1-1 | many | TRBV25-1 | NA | CASSEYQGGAEAFF | TGTGCCAGCAGTGAATACCAGGGCGGCGCTGAAGCTTTCTTT
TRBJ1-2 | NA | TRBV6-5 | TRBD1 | CASSYLEGASGYTF | TGTGCCAGCAGTTACTTAGAGGGGGCCAGCGGCTACACCTTC
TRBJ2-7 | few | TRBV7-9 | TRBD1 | CASSPDRTSPHEQYF | TGTGCCAGCAGCCCGGACAGGACCTCGCCCCACGAGCAGTACTTC
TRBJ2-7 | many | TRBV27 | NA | CASSTGLEQYF | TGTGCCAGCAGTACAGGGCTCGAGCAGTACTTC
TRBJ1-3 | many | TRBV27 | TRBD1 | CASSTAQGGITGNTIYF | TGTGCCAGCAGTACCGCACAGGGGGGAATAACTGGAAACACCATATATTTT
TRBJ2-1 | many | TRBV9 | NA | CASSVEWDSPYNEQFF | TGTGCCAGCAGCGTAGAGTGGGACTCCCCCTACAATGAGCAGTTCTTC
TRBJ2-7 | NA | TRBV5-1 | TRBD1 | CASSDPGTGPEQYF | TGCGCCAGCTCCGACCCTGGGACAGGGCCCGAGCAGTACTTC
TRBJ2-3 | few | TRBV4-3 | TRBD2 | CASSLGGAGTDTQYF | TGCGCCAGCAGCCTCGGGGGGGCCGGCACAGATACGCAGTATTTT
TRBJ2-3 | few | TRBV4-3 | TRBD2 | CASSTRTSGVTDTQYF | TGCGCCAGCAGCACCCGGACTAGCGGGGTTACAGATACGCAGTATTTT
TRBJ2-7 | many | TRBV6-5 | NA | CASSYVGGVFYEQYF | TGTGCCAGCAGTTACGTAGGGGGAGTTTTCTACGAGCAGTACTTC
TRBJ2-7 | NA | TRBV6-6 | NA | CASSYGHSEQYF | TGTGCCAGCAGTTACGGGCACTCCGAGCAGTACTTC
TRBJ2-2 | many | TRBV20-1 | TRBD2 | CSATPTSGRRAGELFF | TGCAGTGCTACTCCGACTAGCGGGAGGCGAGCCGGGGAGCTGTTTTTT
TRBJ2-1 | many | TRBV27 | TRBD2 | CASSETSGEYNEQFF | TGTGCCAGCAGTGAGACTAGCGGGGAATACAATGAGCAGTTCTTC
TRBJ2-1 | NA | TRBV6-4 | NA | CASSVLPERDEQFF | TGTGCCAGCAGTGTATTGCCCGAGCGTGATGAGCAGTTCTTC
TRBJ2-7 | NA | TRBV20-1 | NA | CSAIRAGEQYF | TGCAGTGCTATCCGAGCCGGCGAGCAGTACTTC